This TCR beta chain was recovered during a study of cytomegalovirus exposure and HLA in healthy donors. Profiling relied on immunoSEQ multiplex PCR, and the TCRdb table lists in-frame clones only, not all of them. The sample holds 250,000 to 300,000 clones, around 86% seen once. Sequenced: PBMCs. The TCR was taken from a woman aged 18-29 years in good health and CMV-seronegative.

Here the CDR3 DNA reads TGTGCCAGCAGCGGAAGCTACAGGGGTGACTATGGCTACACCTTC. This sequence encodes CASSGSYRGDYGYTF. V gene TRBV11-2 combines with J gene TRBJ1-2, with 7 bases matching TRBD1. Germline V gene data show CDR1 as SGHAT and CDR2 as FQNNGV. The CDR3 contains 15 residues. The junction had 9 bases not matched to a gene; V was cut back by 5 bases and J by 3 bases.